These 31 T cell receptor beta chains came from one sample sequenced in a study of T cells after yellow fever vaccination. TCRdb re-called the 5' RACE reads through MiXCR, storing one row per CDR3 protein. Here the sample spans 400,000 or so distinct CDR3 sequences, around 6.5% being singletons. This sample comprised PBMCs, obtained 5 days after the yellow fever booster vaccination. Receptor source: a man younger than 45 who received the YFV17D yellow fever vaccine.

J is TRBJ2-5 and V is TRBV7-2; 12 nucleotides agree with TRBD2. CDR3 length: 16 residues. Germline V CDR1 and CDR2: SGHTA, FQGNSA. Trimming removed 3 bases from V and 5 bases from J; junction bases left unmatched: 7. The CDR3 bases are TGTGCCAGCAGCTTTACTAGCGGGAGGCCGCCGGAGACCCAGTACTTC. Translation gives CASSFTSGRPPETQYF.

This clonotype has just a few counts. The V gene is TRBV20-1, the J gene TRBJ2-7; 10 bases match TRBD2. This CDR3 is 13 amino acids long. The ends lost 3 bases at V and 7 bases at J; junction bases unmatched: 6. Germline V CDR1 and CDR2: DFQATT, SNEGSKA (reference sequence). CDR3 sequence (DNA): TGCAGTGCTAGTCTAGCGGGAGCTCATGAGCAGTACTTC. It codes for CSASLAGAHEQYF.

In this sample, this clonotype turned up many times. The chain employs TRBV7-2 and TRBJ2-5; D is unresolved. The V end lost 2 bases, the J end lost 2 bases, and 9 bases lay between the germline ends. This CDR3 spans 14 amino acids. Germline CDR1 SGHTA, CDR2 FQGNSA. In DNA, the CDR3 is TGTGCCAGCAGCTTAATGGCCCCTCAAGAGACCCAGTACTTC. It encodes CASSLMAPQETQYF.

This clonotype was seen many times. The chain couples TRBV5-1 to TRBJ2-7; D gene ambiguous. This CDR3 contains 13 residues. Trimming cost V 0 bases and J 5 bases, with 9 bases left between them. Per the germline V gene, CDR1 is SGHRS and CDR2 is YFSETQ. Here the CDR3 DNA reads TGCGCCAGCAGCTTGGGGGGATTCGACGAGCAGTACTTC. It specifies CASSLGGFDEQYF.

This clonotype was counted between two and nine times. The chain uses TRBV7-3 and TRBJ2-1; D gene unclear. With 5 bases removed from V and 4 bases from J, the gap between germline ends came to 15 bases. The germline V gene encodes CDR1 SGHTA and CDR2 FQGTGA. The CDR3 covers 15 residues. The CDR3 sequence: CASSTRSALYNEQFF. CDR3 in DNA: TGTGCCAGCAGCACCAGGAGCGCCCTTTACAATGAGCAGTTCTTC.

This clonotype was seen at least ten times. The chain links TRBV6-2 or TRBV6-3 to TRBJ2-7, with D perhaps matching TRBD1 (5 bases). The CDR3 is made up of 15 amino acids. V lost 6 bases and J lost 0, with 15 bases in between. Germline values: CDR1 MNHEY, CDR2 SVGEGT. Here the CDR3 DNA reads TGTGCCAGCAGACCAGACAGACCGAGCTCCTACGAGCAGTACTTC. Amino acids: CASRPDRPSSYEQYF.

This clonotype occurred a few times. This chain uses TRBV29-1 with TRBJ1-2; maybe TRBD1 (5 bases). The CDR3 covers 13 residues. Trimming stripped 0 bases from V and 5 bases from J, with 10 bases between. Germline V CDR1 and CDR2: SQVTM, ANQGSEA. CDR3 region: CSVEDLQGYGYTF. DNA for the CDR3: TGCAGCGTTGAAGATCTTCAGGGTTATGGCTACACCTTC.

This clonotype was observed a handful of times. The chain couples TRBV6-2 or TRBV6-3 to TRBJ1-3; possibly TRBD1 for D (5 bases). CDR1 MNHEY and CDR2 SVGEGT come from the germline V gene. This CDR3 spans 15 amino acids. V lost 10 bases and J 0 bases, leaving 16 bases between the germline ends. The CDR3 DNA reads TGTGCCACCGAAGACCCGGGGCCCTCTGGAAACACCATATATTTT. Residues: CATEDPGPSGNTIYF.

The table lists this clonotype with many counts. The chain couples TRBV30 to TRBJ2-7; weak D call: TRBD2 (5 bases). Germline values: CDR1 GTSNPN, CDR2 SVGIG (reference sequence). The CDR3 is 13 residues long. V was cut by 4 bases and J by 0 bases, with 10 bases left in between. The CDR3 DNA follows: TGTGCCTGGAAGATAGGGAGCTCCTACGAGCAGTACTTC. This sequence encodes CAWKIGSSYEQYF.

This clonotype was counted many times. The chain couples TRBV5-1 to TRBJ2-2; D is undetermined. V shed 1 base and J shed 0 bases, with 7 bases lying between them. The CDR3 has 15 residues. CDR1 is SGHRS and CDR2 is YFSETQ in the germline V gene. The DNA for the CDR3 is TGCGCCAGCAGCTTGCGACGTCCGAACACCGGGGAGCTGTTTTTT. Its protein product is CASSLRRPNTGELFF.

The V gene is TRBV20-1, the J gene TRBJ2-3; D tentatively reads TRBD1 or TRBD2 (5 bases each). V dropped 6 bases and J dropped 2 bases, with 15 bases sitting between them. The CDR3 has 14 residues. Germline CDR1 and CDR2: DFQATT and SNEGSKA (reference sequence). CDR3 loop: CSAPNGANTDTQYF. The DNA of the CDR3 is TGCAGTGCCCCGAACGGGGCTAACACAGATACGCAGTATTTT.

This clonotype was seen a handful of times. Here the CDR3 reads CATSREGLRVGNEQFF. In DNA, the CDR3 is TGTGCCACCAGCAGGGAGGGATTAAGGGTAGGCAATGAGCAGTTCTTC. The rearrangement links TRBV15 to TRBJ2-1; weak D call: TRBD2 (6 bases). The CDR3 totals 16 residues. Germline lookup yields CDR1 LNHNV and CDR2 YYDKDF (reference sequence). V lost 3 bases and J 6 bases, leaving 18 bases between the germline ends.

This clonotype was detected many times. DNA of the CDR3: TGTGCCAGCAGTTACAAATCAACTAATGAAAAACTGTTTTTT. Protein: CASSYKSTNEKLFF. V gene TRBV12-3 or TRBV12-4 combines with J gene TRBJ1-4; the D is unclear. Trimming pared 4 bases from V and 0 bases from J, leaving 6 bases between. CDR3 size: 14 residues.

This clonotype has only a few counts. V is TRBV5-1 and J is TRBJ2-1, with 12 nucleotides matching TRBD2. The germline gives CDR1 SGHRS, CDR2 YFSETQ. With 4 bases clipped from V and 5 bases from J, the junction kept 7 bases outside the gene matches. The CDR3 is 16 amino acids. The CDR3 reads CASSQTSGSRNNEQFF. CDR3 nucleotides: TGCGCCAGCAGCCAGACTAGCGGGAGCAGAAACAATGAGCAGTTCTTC.

This clonotype showed up just a few times. This CDR3 is CSVSDREVHNSPLHF. CDR3 in DNA: TGCAGCGTCTCGGACAGGGAAGTTCACAATTCACCCCTCCACTTT. V usage is TRBV29-1 and J usage is TRBJ1-6; 8 bases line up with TRBD1. The germline V gene encodes CDR1 SQVTM and CDR2 ANQGSEA. CDR3 length: 15 amino acids. V gave up 6 bases and J gave up 7 bases; unmatched junction bases: 11. The full variable domain, completed using reference TRBV29-1 and TRBJ1-6, is SAVISQKPSRDICQRGTSLTIQCQVDSQVTMMFWYRQQPGQSLTLIATANQGSEATYESGFVIDKFPISRPNLTFSTLTVSNMSPEDSSIYLCSVSDREVHNSPLHFGNGTRLTVT.

The V call is TRBV5-5, the J call TRBJ2-1, with 7 bases identical to TRBD1. This CDR3 has 13 amino acids. The V gene end was trimmed by 2 bases and the J gene end by 10 bases; junction bases not matched to a gene: 6. Per the germline V gene, CDR1 is SGHKS and CDR2 is YYEKEE (reference sequence). The CDR3 spells CASSLGTEGEQFF. For the CDR3, the DNA is TGTGCCAGCAGCTTAGGGACAGAAGGGGAGCAGTTCTTC.

This clonotype showed up many times. The chain uses TRBV7-2 and TRBJ2-7; 8 bases map to TRBD1. J lost 0 bases, V lost 2 bases, and 6 bases had no gene match. Looked up from germline, CDR1 is SGHTA and CDR2 is FQGNSA. CDR3 length: 16 amino acids. The CDR3 DNA sequence: TGTGCCAGCAGCTTACAATTTGGGACAGGCTCCTACGAGCAGTACTTC. Amino acid sequence: CASSLQFGTGSYEQYF.

This clonotype has a count of ten or more. The V gene is TRBV5-1, the J gene TRBJ2-1; TRBD2 agrees at 8 bases. The germline gives CDR1 SGHRS, CDR2 YFSETQ. The CDR3 extends over 16 amino acids. Unmatched junction bases numbered 9, after V lost 4 bases and J lost 3 bases. The CDR3 bases are TGCGCCAGCAGCCCCTTCTCGGGACTAGACTACAATGAGCAGTTCTTC. The encoded protein is CASSPFSGLDYNEQFF.

This clonotype was seen ten or more times. The chain is built from TRBV23-1 and TRBJ2-2; the D is unclear. TRBV23-1 is noted as an ORF with a role that remains uncertain. The CDR3 is 13 residues long. Trimming pared 4 bases from V and 5 bases from J, leaving 8 bases between. The CDR3 coding sequence is TGCGCCAGCAGTCTACCAGGAACCGGGGAGCTGTTTTTT. Residues: CASSLPGTGELFF.

CDR3 DNA sequence: TGCAGCGTTACAGGAAGGACAACTAATGAAAAACTGTTTTTT. As protein: CSVTGRTTNEKLFF. The rearrangement uses TRBV29-1 and TRBJ1-4; possibly TRBD1 for D (5 bases). The CDR3 is 14 residues long. Germline-derived CDR1 and CDR2 are SQVTM and ANQGSEA. V lost 5 bases to trimming and J lost 0 bases, with 10 bases between them.

In its sample, this clonotype was seen a few times. The chain links TRBV24-1 to TRBJ1-1; D call uncertain. This CDR3 contains 13 residues. Deletions cut 4 bases from V and 10 bases from J, with 15 bases between. Germline loops: CDR1 KGHDR, CDR2 SFDVKD. This CDR3 reads CATSETGRVGAFF. CDR3 DNA sequence: TGTGCCACCAGTGAGACGGGTAGAGTTGGAGCTTTCTTT.

The chain links TRBV5-1 to TRBJ2-5; weak D call: TRBD2 (5 bases). Trimming pared 4 bases from V and 0 bases from J, leaving 10 bases between. Per the germline V gene, CDR1 is SGHRS and CDR2 is YFSETQ. The CDR3 loop spans 14 amino acids. Here the CDR3 reads CASSEGWNQETQYF. In DNA, the CDR3 is TGCGCCAGCAGCGAGGGATGGAACCAAGAGACCCAGTACTTC.

The sample holds a few counts of this clonotype. The rearrangement joins TRBV5-4 to TRBJ2-7, with 7 bases fitting TRBD2. This CDR3 contains 16 residues. The V gene's germline CDR1 is SGHNT and CDR2 YYREEE (reference sequence). V trimming: 4 bases; J trimming: 0 bases; junction bases outside the gene matches: 10. The CDR3 DNA reads TGTGCCAGCAGCCTCGCACCCGGGACTACCTCCTACGAGCAGTACTTC. Its translation is CASSLAPGTTSYEQYF. Supplemented by reference TRBV5-4 and TRBJ2-7, the full variable domain reads ETGVTQSPTHLIKTRGQQVTLRCSSQSGHNTVSWYQQALGQGPQFIFQYYREEENGRGNFPPRFSGLQFPNYSSELNVNALELDDSALYLCASSLAPGTTSYEQYFGPGTRLTVT.

This clonotype was observed many times. This CDR3 is CASSPSRAGTDTQYF. The DNA of the CDR3 is TGTGCCAGCAGCCCTTCCCGTGCGGGTACAGATACGCAGTATTTT. The rearrangement links TRBV7-6 to TRBJ2-3; weak D call: TRBD2 (5 bases). CDR3 size: 15 residues. Germline V gene data show CDR1 as SGHVS and CDR2 as FNYEAQ. V lost 5 bases, J lost 3 bases, and 15 bases lay in between.

The rearrangement joins TRBV29-1 to TRBJ1-1; D call uncertain. CDR1 is SQVTM, CDR2 ANQGSEA, per germline. The CDR3 consists of 11 residues. With 4 bases removed from V and 5 bases from J, the gap between germline ends came to 8 bases. The CDR3 loop reads CSVARVTEAFF. CDR3 nucleotide sequence: TGCAGCGTTGCAAGGGTAACTGAAGCTTTCTTT.

This clonotype was recorded at least ten times. This sequence joins TRBV20-1 and TRBJ2-7, with TRBD2 identical over 10 bases. After removal of 1 base from V and 2 bases from J, the junction contained 5 bases not matched to a gene. Germline CDR1 reads DFQATT; CDR2 reads SNEGSKA (reference sequence). The CDR3 length is 15 residues. The CDR3 DNA reads as TGCAGTGCTAGAGGATCTAGCGGGAGTCCCTACGAGCAGTACTTC. Its protein product is CSARGSSGSPYEQYF.

The chain uses TRBV29-1 and TRBJ2-5; a possible D gene is TRBD1 (5 bases). The DNA matches TRBJ2-1 better at its end, which makes the J call doubtful. This CDR3 is built from 15 residues. From germline, CDR1 is SQVTM and CDR2 ANQGSEA. The CDR3 nucleotides read TGCAGCGTTGAAATCGCGCTGGGGCAACAAGAGACCCAGTTCTTC. It encodes CSVEIALGQQETQFF.

This clonotype was recorded many times. This chain links TRBV12-3 or TRBV12-4 with TRBJ1-1; D gene ambiguous. This CDR3 is 14 amino acids long. Trimming took off 4 bases at V and 0 bases at J, with 9 bases between the two ends. CDR3 in DNA: TGTGCCAGCAGTTCCAGGATCATGAACACTGAAGCTTTCTTT. This sequence encodes CASSSRIMNTEAFF.

Only a few counts were recorded for this clonotype. The rearrangement links TRBV3-1 to TRBJ2-1, with 10 bases aligning to TRBD2. V shed 3 bases, J shed 1 base, and the junction held 3 bases outside the gene matches. Germline V gene sequence: CDR1 LGHDT, CDR2 YNNKEL (reference sequence). This CDR3 is 16 amino acids long. CDR3: CASSQQLAGSYNEQFF. CDR3 nucleotide sequence: TGTGCCAGCAGCCAGCAACTAGCGGGATCCTACAATGAGCAGTTCTTC.

The gene calls are TRBV7-2 and TRBJ2-7; D possibly corresponds to TRBD2 (6 bases). The CDR3 runs 16 residues. The V gene's germline CDR1 is SGHTA and CDR2 FQGNSA. V lost 4 bases and J lost 3, with 19 bases in between. The DNA of the CDR3 is TGTGCCAGCAGCTCGGCAGGTGGAGGGAGTATCTACGAGCAGTACTTC. Encoded protein: CASSSAGGGSIYEQYF.

This clonotype was seen ten or more times. CDR3 residues: CSVEFGGYNEQFF. The CDR3 nucleotides read TGCAGCGTTGAATTCGGAGGGTACAATGAGCAGTTCTTC. V usage is TRBV29-1 and J usage is TRBJ2-1, with D perhaps matching TRBD2 (6 bases). V was trimmed by 2 bases and J by 4 bases, leaving 9 bases between them. Germline V gene sequence: CDR1 SQVTM, CDR2 ANQGSEA. There are 13 residues in the CDR3.